A single T cell receptor (beta chain) is shown here with its context. The antigen is not known. No patient had autoimmune disease or received systemic immunosuppression. This entry is derived from a study of OX40 agonist ivuxolimab in advanced cancers. Study-wide background: Hepatocellular carcinoma, melanoma, renal cell or head and neck cancer occurred in dose-escalation patients. Age averaged around 60 years (range about 20 to 80), and less than 85% were male. Findings of the study overall: Clonal expansion by week 6 occurred in CD4+ and CD8+ blood T cells (at 0.1 to 3.0 mg/kg).

The CDR3 loop spans 19 amino acids. Trimming pared 2 bases from V and 1 base from J, leaving 23 bases between. Germline V lookup: CDR1 SEHNR, CDR2 FQNEAQ (reference sequence). Sequencing used immunoSEQ multiplex PCR; TCRdb keeps in-frame clones, though not all of them. Of 69,000 or so clones in the sample, 85% were seen once. The source was CD4+ or CD8+ T cells sorted from blood, collected in a trial of the OX40 agonist ivuxolimab. This TCR derives from an adult with an advanced solid tumor such as melanoma, head and neck, liver or kidney cancer. J is TRBJ1-1 and V is TRBV7-9; D might be TRBD1 (5 bases). For the CDR3, the DNA is TGTGCCAGCAGCTTAAGTCTCCCGCGGGCAGGGAAGTGGAACACTGAAGCTTTCTTT. Amino acid sequence: CASSLSLPRAGKWNTEAFF.